This T cell receptor (beta chain) was captured by sequencing in a study of blood T cell repertoires in COVID-19. Study in general: Material from acute and convalescent COVID-19 was sourced from the United States, Italy and Spain.

V lost 9 bases to trimming and J lost 4 bases; unmatched junction nucleotides: 8. Germline V gene sequence: CDR1 SGHAT, CDR2 FQNNGV. The length of the CDR3 is 15 residues. Participants were aged 18 to 89 years from about two dozen US areas. Cohort 3 donors counted as recovered after two negative PCRs, clearance, or resolved symptoms. Source study methods: By means of reference gene primer amplification, nucleated cell counts were estimated. Libraries were prepared by immunoSEQ multiplex PCR; TCRdb keeps only in-frame clonotypes and omits some of them. The V and J calls and clone size were taken over from that table, and D and trimming were inferred from the DNA. Of around 300,000 clones in the sample, approximately 90% were seen once.

This TCR came from a woman in her forties or fifties who had recovered from COVID-19. J is TRBJ2-1 and V is TRBV11-2, with TRBD2 matching 11 bases. Sequencing input: PBMCs or T cells enriched from blood (not recorded which). The CDR3 reads CASFPGTSGYNEQFF. CDR3 in DNA: TGTGCCAGTTTTCCCGGGACTAGCGGTTACAATGAGCAGTTCTTC.